This T cell receptor beta chain appears in the sequencing data of a study of beta chain features in type 1 diabetes. Turning to the study itself: Comparable age, gender and cell yields were observed in patients relative to healthy donors. Study-level results: The naive, central memory and Treg TCRB repertoires showed an apparent similarity that was greater among patients than among healthy donors. More deletions and fewer insertions at VDJ junctions were found in patients with type 1 diabetes. Across all four CD4+ subsets, people with type 1 diabetes showed modestly shorter TCRB CDR3s.

Blood was collected once per donor into heparin, averaging approximately 0.12 L. Concerning this clone itself: Its target is not known.

TCRB transcripts that were expressed got sequenced, as all of the isolated RNA had been reverse transcribed. The assay was immunoSEQ multiplex PCR, and TCRdb's table has in-frame clones only and misses some. The data show about 390,000 clones, around 9.6% seen once. Between the trimmed V and J ends, which lost 0 bases and 1 base, there was a span of 12 bases. Germline V gene data show CDR1 as SEHNR and CDR2 as FQNEAQ (reference sequence). The CDR3 has 17 residues. This sequence joins TRBV7-9 and TRBJ2-2, with D tentatively TRBD2 (6 bases). This sequence originates from a man aged 25-40 years with type 1 diabetes. What was sequenced was central memory CD4+ T cells from blood. CDR3 loop: CASSLARLARNTGELFF. CDR3 DNA sequence: TGTGCCAGCAGCTTAGCGCGTCTAGCGCGGAACACCGGGGAGCTGTTTTTT.